This T cell receptor beta chain was obtained from a study of shared clonotypes between healthy human individuals. Study in general: Three plates each covered CD4 naive and memory; CD8 naive two, CD8 memory one. Study-wide findings and caveats: Relative to their counterparts shared across all four donors, non-shared clonotypes exhibited diminished generation probabilities.

With regard to this clone: Its antigen is currently unknown. Other nucleotide sequences in the sample specify the same CDR3.

Only in-frame clones appear in the TCRdb table, and some are missing; sequencing was by immunoSEQ multiplex PCR. This table has around 700,000 clones, more than 70% appearing once. Sequencing used memory CD4+ T cells sorted from blood. Specified subset: CD45RA-negative fraction. The clonotype originates from a woman in her 30s in good health.

The CDR3 DNA reads TGCGCCAGCAGCTTCTCTGGGGACACTGAAGCTTTCTTT. Translated, it gives CASSFSGDTEAFF. The chain is built from TRBV5-1 and TRBJ1-1, with no clear D. Trimming shortened V by 2 bases and J by 3 bases, and 8 bases separated the two germline ends. CDR3 length: 13 residues. Germline CDR1 SGHRS, CDR2 YFSETQ.